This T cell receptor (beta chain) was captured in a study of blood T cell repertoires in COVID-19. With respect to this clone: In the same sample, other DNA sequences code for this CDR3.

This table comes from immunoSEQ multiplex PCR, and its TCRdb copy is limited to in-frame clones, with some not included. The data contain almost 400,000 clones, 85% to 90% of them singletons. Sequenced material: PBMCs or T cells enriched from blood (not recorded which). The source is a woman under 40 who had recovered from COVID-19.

The CDR3 here is CASSLVGGTEAFF. The CDR3 DNA reads as TGTGCCAGCAGTTTAGTTGGAGGCACTGAAGCTTTCTTT. V and J are TRBV12-3 or TRBV12-4 and TRBJ1-1, with unresolved D. Trimming took off 1 base at V and 4 bases at J, with 7 bases between the two ends. The CDR3 totals 13 residues.